The source of this T cell receptor (beta chain) is a study of blood T cell repertoires in COVID-19. Study as a whole: PBMCs, B-cell-depleted T cells, or T cells were the source of the cDNA or gDNA that made up the material.

Adults between about 18 and 95 years of age took part from under 30 US areas. Clinical history as reported by participants underpinned cohort assignment. The table came from immunoSEQ multiplex PCR; TCRdb's copy has only in-frame clones and leaves some out. The repertoire has a few hundred thousand clones, about 91% of them found once; the top ten carry around 10%. The origin of this receptor is a woman in her late teens or twenties who had recovered from COVID-19. Sequenced: PBMCs or T cells enriched from blood (not recorded which).

The CDR3, as DNA: TGTGCCAGCAAGTTATCTAAACCCTACGAGCAGTACTTC. As protein: CASKLSKPYEQYF. The V call is TRBV2, the J call TRBJ2-7; D unresolved. The CDR3 runs to 13 residues. Germline CDR1 SNHLY, CDR2 FYNNEI. Trimming shortened V by 7 bases and J by 2 bases, and 12 bases separated the two germline ends.